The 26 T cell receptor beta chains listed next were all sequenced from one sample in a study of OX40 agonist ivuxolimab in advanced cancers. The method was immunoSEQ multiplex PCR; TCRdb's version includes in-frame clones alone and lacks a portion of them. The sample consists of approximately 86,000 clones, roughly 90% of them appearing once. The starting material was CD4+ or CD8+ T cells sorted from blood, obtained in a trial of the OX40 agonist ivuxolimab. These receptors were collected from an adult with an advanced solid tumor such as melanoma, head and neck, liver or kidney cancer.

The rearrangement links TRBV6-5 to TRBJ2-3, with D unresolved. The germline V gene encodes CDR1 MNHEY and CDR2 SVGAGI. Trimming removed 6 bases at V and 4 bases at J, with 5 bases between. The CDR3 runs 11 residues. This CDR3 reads CASSPPDTQYF. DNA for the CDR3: TGTGCCAGCAGCCCTCCAGATACGCAGTATTTT.

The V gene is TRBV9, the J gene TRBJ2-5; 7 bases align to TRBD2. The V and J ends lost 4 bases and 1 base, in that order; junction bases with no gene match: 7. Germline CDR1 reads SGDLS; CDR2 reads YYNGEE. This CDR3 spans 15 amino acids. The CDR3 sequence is CASSFSSGTQETQYF. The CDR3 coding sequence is TGTGCCAGCAGCTTCTCGAGCGGGACCCAAGAGACCCAGTACTTC.

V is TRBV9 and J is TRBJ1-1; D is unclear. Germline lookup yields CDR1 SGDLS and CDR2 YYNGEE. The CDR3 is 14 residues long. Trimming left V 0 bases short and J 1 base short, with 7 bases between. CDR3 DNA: TGTGCCAGCAGCGTAGTTTGGGGGAACACTGAAGCTTTCTTT. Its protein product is CASSVVWGNTEAFF.

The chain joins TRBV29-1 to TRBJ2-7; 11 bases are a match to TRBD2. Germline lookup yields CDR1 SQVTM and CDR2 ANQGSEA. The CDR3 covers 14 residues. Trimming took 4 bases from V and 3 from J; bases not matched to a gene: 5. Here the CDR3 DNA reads TGCAGCGTTGTTCCTAGCGGGAGGCACTACGAGCAGTACTTC. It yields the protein CSVVPSGRHYEQYF.

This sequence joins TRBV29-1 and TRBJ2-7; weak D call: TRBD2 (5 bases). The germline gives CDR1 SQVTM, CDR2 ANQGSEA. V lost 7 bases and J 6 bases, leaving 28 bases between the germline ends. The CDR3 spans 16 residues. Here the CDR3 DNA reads TGCAGCGCGCTGGTGACTGGCGGGCGACCCCTAGGCGAGCAGTACTTC. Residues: CSALVTGGRPLGEQYF.

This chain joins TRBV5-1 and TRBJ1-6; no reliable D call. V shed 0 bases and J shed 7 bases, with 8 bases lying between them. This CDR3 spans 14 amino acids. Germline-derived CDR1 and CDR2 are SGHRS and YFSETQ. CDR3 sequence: CASSLDTPNSPLHF. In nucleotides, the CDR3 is TGCGCCAGCAGCTTGGACACACCCAATTCACCCCTCCACTTT.

The DNA for the CDR3 is TGTGCCAGCAGCTTCGAGCGGGGCTACAATGAGCAGTTCTTC. Protein: CASSFERGYNEQFF. The rearrangement uses TRBV7-2 and TRBJ2-1, with 7 bases that match TRBD2. Per the germline V gene, CDR1 is SGHTA and CDR2 is FQGNSA. V trimming: 3 bases; J trimming: 3 bases; junction bases outside the gene matches: 2. This CDR3 has 14 residues.

This CDR3 is CASSIGLATYEQYF. In nucleotides, the CDR3 is TGTGCCAGCAGCATCGGACTGGCGACCTACGAGCAGTACTTC. The V call is TRBV5-6, the J call TRBJ2-7; weak D call: TRBD2 (5 bases). The V and J ends lost 4 bases and 2 bases respectively, with 13 bases between them. This CDR3 is built from 14 residues. Germline CDR1 reads SGHDT; CDR2 reads YYEEEE.

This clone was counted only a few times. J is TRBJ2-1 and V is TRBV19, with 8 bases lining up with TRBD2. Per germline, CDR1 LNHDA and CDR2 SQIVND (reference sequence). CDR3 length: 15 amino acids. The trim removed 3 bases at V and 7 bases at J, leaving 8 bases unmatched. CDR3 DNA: TGTGCCAGTAGTATCGGTCGGACTAGCAGTAATGAGCAGTTCTTC. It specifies CASSIGRTSSNEQFF. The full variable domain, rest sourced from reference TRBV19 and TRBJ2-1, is DGGITQSPKYLFRKEGQNVTLSCEQNLNHDAMYWYRQDPGQGLRLIYYSQIVNDFQKGDIAEGYSVSREKKESFPLTVTSAQKNPTAFYLCASSIGRTSSNEQFFGPGTRLTVL.

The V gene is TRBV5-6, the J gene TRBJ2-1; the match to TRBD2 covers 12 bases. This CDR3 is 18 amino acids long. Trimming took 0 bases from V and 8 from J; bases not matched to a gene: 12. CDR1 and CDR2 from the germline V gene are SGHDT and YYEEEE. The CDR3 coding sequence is TGTGCCAGCAGCTTGGGGCGACTAGCGGGAGAAGGGCTCCATGAGCAGTTCTTC. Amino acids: CASSLGRLAGEGLHEQFF.

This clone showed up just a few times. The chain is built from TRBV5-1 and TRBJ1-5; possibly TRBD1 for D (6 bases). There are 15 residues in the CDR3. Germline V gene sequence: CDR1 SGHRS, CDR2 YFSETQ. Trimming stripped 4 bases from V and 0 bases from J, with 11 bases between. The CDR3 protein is CASSAGTNSNQPQHF. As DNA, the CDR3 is TGCGCCAGCAGCGCCGGGACAAATAGCAATCAGCCCCAGCATTTT.

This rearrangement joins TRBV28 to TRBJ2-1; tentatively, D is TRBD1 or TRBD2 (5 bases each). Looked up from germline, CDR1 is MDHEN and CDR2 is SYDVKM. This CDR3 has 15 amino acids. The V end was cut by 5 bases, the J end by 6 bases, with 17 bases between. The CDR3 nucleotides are TGTGCCAGCAGTCTGCCCGGGACCCTTAGCAATGAGCAGTTCTTC. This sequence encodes CASSLPGTLSNEQFF. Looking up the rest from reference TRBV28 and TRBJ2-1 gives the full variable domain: DVKVTQSSRYLVKRTGEKVFLECVQDMDHENMFWYRQDPGLGLRLIYFSYDVKMKEKGDIPEGYSVSREKKERFSLILESASTNQTSMYLCASSLPGTLSNEQFFGPGTRLTVL.

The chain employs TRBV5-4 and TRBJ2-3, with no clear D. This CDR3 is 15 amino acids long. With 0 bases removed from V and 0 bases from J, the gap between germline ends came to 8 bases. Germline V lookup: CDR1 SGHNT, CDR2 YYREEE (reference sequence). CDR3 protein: CASSLGAVSTDTQYF. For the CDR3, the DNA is TGTGCCAGCAGCTTGGGGGCAGTTAGCACAGATACGCAGTATTTT.

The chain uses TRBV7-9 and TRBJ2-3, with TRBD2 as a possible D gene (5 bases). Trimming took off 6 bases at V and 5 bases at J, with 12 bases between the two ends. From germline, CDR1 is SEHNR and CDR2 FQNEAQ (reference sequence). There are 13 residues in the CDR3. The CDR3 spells CASSPVAGDTQYF. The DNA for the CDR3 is TGTGCCAGCAGTCCAGTCGCGGGAGATACGCAGTATTTT. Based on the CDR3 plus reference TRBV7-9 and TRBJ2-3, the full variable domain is DTGVSQNPRHKITKRGQNVTFRCDPISEHNRLYWYRQTLGQGPEFLTYFQNEAQLEKSRLLSDRFSAERPKGSFSTLEIQRTEQGDSAMYLCASSPVAGDTQYFGPGTRLTVL.

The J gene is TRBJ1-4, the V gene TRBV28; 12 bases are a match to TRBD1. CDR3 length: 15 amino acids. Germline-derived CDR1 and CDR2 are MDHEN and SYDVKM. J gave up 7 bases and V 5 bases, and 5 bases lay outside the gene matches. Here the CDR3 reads CASSLRDRGREKLFF. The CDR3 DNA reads TGTGCCAGCAGTCTCCGGGACAGGGGGCGTGAAAAACTGTTTTTT.

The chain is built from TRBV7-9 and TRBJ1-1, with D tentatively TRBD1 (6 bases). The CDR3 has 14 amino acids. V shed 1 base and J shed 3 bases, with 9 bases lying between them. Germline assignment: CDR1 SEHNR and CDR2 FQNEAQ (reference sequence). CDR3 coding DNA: TGTGCCAGCAGCTTAGGGGACACCCACACTGAAGCTTTCTTT. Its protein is CASSLGDTHTEAFF.

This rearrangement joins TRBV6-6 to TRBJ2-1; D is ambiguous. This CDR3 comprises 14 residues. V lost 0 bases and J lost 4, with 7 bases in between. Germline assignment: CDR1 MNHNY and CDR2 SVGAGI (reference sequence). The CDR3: CASSYSSQYNEQFF. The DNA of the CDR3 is TGTGCCAGCAGTTACTCCAGCCAGTACAATGAGCAGTTCTTC.

DNA of the CDR3: TGTGCCAGCTCCCAGGCCGAGGGAGAGACCCAGTACTTC. Translated, it gives CASSQAEGETQYF. The chain uses TRBV18 and TRBJ2-5; maybe TRBD2 (5 bases). Germline V gene lookup returns CDR1 KGHSH and CDR2 LQKENI. Trimming pared 6 bases from V and 4 bases from J, leaving 12 bases between. CDR3 length: 13 amino acids.

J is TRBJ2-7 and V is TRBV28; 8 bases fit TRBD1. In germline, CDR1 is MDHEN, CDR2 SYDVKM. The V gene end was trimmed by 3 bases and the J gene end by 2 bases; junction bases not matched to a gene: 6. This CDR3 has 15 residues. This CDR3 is CASSFDRGVTYEQYF. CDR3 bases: TGTGCCAGCAGTTTCGACAGGGGAGTTACCTACGAGCAGTACTTC.

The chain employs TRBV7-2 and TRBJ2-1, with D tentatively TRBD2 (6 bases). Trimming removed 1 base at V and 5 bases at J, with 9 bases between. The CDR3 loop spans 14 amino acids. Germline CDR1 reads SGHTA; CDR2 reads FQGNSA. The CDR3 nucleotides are TGTGCCAGCAGCTTAGTCGGCGGGGACAATGAGCAGTTCTTC. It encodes CASSLVGGDNEQFF.

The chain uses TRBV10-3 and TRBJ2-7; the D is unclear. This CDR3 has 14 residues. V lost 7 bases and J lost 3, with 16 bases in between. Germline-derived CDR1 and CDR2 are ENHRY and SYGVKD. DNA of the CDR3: TGTGCCATCAAATCAGTGGCCTCTGGCTACGAGCAGTACTTC. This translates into CAIKSVASGYEQYF.

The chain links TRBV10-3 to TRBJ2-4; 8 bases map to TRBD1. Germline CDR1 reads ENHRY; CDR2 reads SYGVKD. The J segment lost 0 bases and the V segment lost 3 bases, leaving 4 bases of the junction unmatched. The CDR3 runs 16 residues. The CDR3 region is CAISEGDRGAKNIQYF. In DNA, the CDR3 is TGTGCCATCAGTGAAGGCGACAGGGGAGCCAAAAACATTCAGTACTTC.

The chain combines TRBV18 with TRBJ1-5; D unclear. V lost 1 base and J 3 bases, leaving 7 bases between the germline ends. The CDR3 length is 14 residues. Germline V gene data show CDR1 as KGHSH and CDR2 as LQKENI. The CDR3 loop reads CASSPRQDNQPQHF. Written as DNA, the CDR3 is TGTGCCAGCTCACCACGGCAAGACAATCAGCCCCAGCATTTT.

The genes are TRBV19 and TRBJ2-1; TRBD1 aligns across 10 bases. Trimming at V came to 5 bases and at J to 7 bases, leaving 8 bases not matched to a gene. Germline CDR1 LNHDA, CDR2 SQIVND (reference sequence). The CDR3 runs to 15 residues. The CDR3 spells CASSAGQGRMNEQFF. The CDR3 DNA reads TGTGCCAGTAGTGCGGGACAGGGGCGAATGAATGAGCAGTTCTTC. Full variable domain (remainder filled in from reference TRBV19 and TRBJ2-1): DGGITQSPKYLFRKEGQNVTLSCEQNLNHDAMYWYRQDPGQGLRLIYYSQIVNDFQKGDIAEGYSVSREKKESFPLTVTSAQKNPTAFYLCASSAGQGRMNEQFFGPGTRLTVL.

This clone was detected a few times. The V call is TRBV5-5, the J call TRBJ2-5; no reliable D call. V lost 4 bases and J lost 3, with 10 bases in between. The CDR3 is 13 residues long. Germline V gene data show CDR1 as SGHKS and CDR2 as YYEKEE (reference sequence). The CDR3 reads CASSVGGEETQYF. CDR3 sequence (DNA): TGTGCCAGCAGCGTGGGTGGCGAAGAGACCCAGTACTTC.

CDR3 DNA: TGTGCCAGCAGCCAAGTGGCGAGCCAGGGGACCCAGTACTTC. This codes for CASSQVASQGTQYF. The chain joins TRBV5-4 to TRBJ2-5; tentatively, D is TRBD1 (5 bases). The V end lost 4 bases, the J end lost 7 bases, and 17 bases lay between the germline ends. Germline CDR1 SGHNT, CDR2 YYREEE (reference sequence). The CDR3 contains 14 residues.